One and the same sample provided the 27 T cell receptor beta chains below, sequenced in a study of CD8+CD57+ T cells in acquired aplastic anemia. The use of genomic DNA as template underpinned the TCR beta VDJ and CDR3 profiling. TCRdb reprocessed the reads with MiXCR, giving one entry per CDR3 protein. The sample comprises over 150,000 distinct CDR3 sequences, roughly three fifths of which are singletons, and about 39% rests with the top ten. Patients included in sequencing had previously demonstrated CD8+CD57+ cell expansion by flow cytometry. The sequencing input was sorted CD4+, CD8+, or CD8+CD57+ T cells (not recorded which) from PBMCs. These receptors all stem from a human donor with aplastic anemia.

This chain uses TRBV20-1 with TRBJ2-7; weak D call: TRBD1 (6 bases). From germline, CDR1 is DFQATT and CDR2 SNEGSKA (reference sequence). This CDR3 has 13 residues. V lost 1 base and J 4 bases, leaving 11 bases between the germline ends. In DNA, the CDR3 is TGCAGTGCTAGAGCACAGGGTGGGTACGAGCAGTACTTC. It codes for CSARAQGGYEQYF.

This clonotype showed up many times. The J gene is TRBJ2-1, the V gene TRBV12-3 or TRBV12-4, with D possibly TRBD1 on 6 matching bases. The CDR3 is 13 residues long. V was cut by 3 bases and J by 7 bases, with 10 bases left in between. The CDR3 reads CASSLGAYNEQFF. The CDR3 DNA follows: TGTGCCAGCAGTTTGGGGGCATATAATGAGCAGTTCTTC.

This clonotype appeared a few times. This clone may be a read error of a much larger clone one base away. CDR3 in DNA: TGTGCCAGTGCGAGCGGGTATAGGGGCTACACCTTC. Translated: CASASGYRGYTF. The gene calls are TRBV19 and TRBJ1-2; D remains ambiguous. The CDR3 is made up of 12 amino acids. In germline, CDR1 is LNHDA, CDR2 SQIVND (reference sequence). V lost 8 bases and J 8 bases, leaving 15 bases between the germline ends. The variable domain in full, with the rest retrieved from reference TRBV19 and TRBJ1-2, is DGGITQSPKYLFRKEGQNVTLSCEQNLNHDAMYWYRQDPGQGLRLIYYSQIVNDFQKGDIAEGYSVSREKKESFPLTVTSAQKNPTAFYLCASASGYRGYTFGSGTRLTVV.

This sequence joins TRBV20-1 and TRBJ2-7; a weak D match, TRBD2 (5 bases). Trimming took off 4 bases at V and 4 bases at J, with 8 bases between the two ends. In germline, CDR1 is DFQATT, CDR2 SNEGSKA (reference sequence). This CDR3 has 11 residues. The CDR3 here is CSATTTYEQYF. The CDR3 nucleotides read TGCAGTGCTACGACTACATACGAGCAGTACTTC.

This clonotype appeared many times. The chain carries TRBV4-1 and TRBJ1-2; 7 positions agree with TRBD1. The CDR3 spans 15 residues. The germline V gene has CDR1 MGHRA and CDR2 YSYEKL. Unmatched junction bases numbered 9, after V lost 0 bases and J lost 8 bases. The CDR3, as DNA: TGCGCCAGCAGCCAAGACGGAAGGGGGCTGAGGGGCTACACCTTC. It encodes CASSQDGRGLRGYTF.

This clonotype came up many times. V gene TRBV4-1 combines with J gene TRBJ2-6; weak D call: TRBD1 (6 bases). Germline V lookup: CDR1 MGHRA, CDR2 YSYEKL. The CDR3 totals 16 residues. V shed 0 bases and J shed 1 base, with 7 bases lying between them. The CDR3 here is CASSQDGTSGANVLTF. The CDR3 DNA reads TGCGCCAGCAGCCAAGATGGGACATCTGGGGCCAACGTCCTGACTTTC.

V is TRBV7-3 and J is TRBJ2-3, with a weak D call TRBD2 (6 bases). Germline CDR1 reads SGHTA; CDR2 reads FQGTGA. V was clipped by 6 bases and J by 4 bases, with 17 bases between them. CDR3 length equals 15 residues. Here the CDR3 DNA reads TGTGCCAGCAGTCCCTATCACGGGGGTCCAGATACGCAGTATTTT. The encoded protein is CASSPYHGGPDTQYF.

This clonotype was observed a few times. The chain couples TRBV2 to TRBJ2-7; TRBD1 or TRBD2 may be the D gene (5 bases each). Deletions cut 8 bases from V and 2 bases from J, with 10 bases between. Germline CDR1 and CDR2: SNHLY and FYNNEI. The CDR3 has 12 amino acids. DNA of the CDR3: TGTGCCAGCGTTGTGGGGGCCTACGAGCAGTACTTC. Its translation: CASVVGAYEQYF.

This clonotype has just a few counts. The chain carries TRBV5-6 and TRBJ1-1; D unresolved. Trimming took 0 bases from V and 0 from J, leaving 3 bases between them. Germline V gene data show CDR1 as SGHDT and CDR2 as YYEEEE. The CDR3 loop spans 13 amino acids. CDR3 in amino acids: CASSLEMNTEAFF. The CDR3 DNA reads as TGTGCCAGCAGCTTGGAGATGAACACTGAAGCTTTCTTT. The full variable domain, its missing parts supplied by reference TRBV5-6 and TRBJ1-1, is DAGVTQSPTHLIKTRGQQVTLRCSPKSGHDTVSWYQQALGQGPQFIFQYYEEEERQRGNFPDRFSGHQFPNYSSELNVNALLLGDSALYLCASSLEMNTEAFFGQGTRLTVV.

This sequence joins TRBV7-2 and TRBJ2-7; the D is unclear. V was pared by 4 bases and J by 0 bases, with 10 bases between. This CDR3 spans 14 amino acids. Germline CDR1 reads SGHTA; CDR2 reads FQGNSA. The CDR3 is CASSSELYSYEQYF. CDR3 coding DNA: TGTGCCAGCAGCTCAGAGCTTTACTCCTACGAGCAGTACTTC.

In its sample, this clonotype was seen a few times. The genes are TRBV20-1 and TRBJ2-7, with a tentative D call TRBD2 (5 bases). CDR1 is DFQATT and CDR2 is SNEGSKA in the germline V gene (reference sequence). CDR3 length: 13 amino acids. The germline V and J ends were trimmed by 5 bases and 2 bases, with 13 bases remaining between them. CDR3 bases: TGCAGTGCTCCCGGGGTAACAGCCTACGAGCAGTACTTC. This translates into CSAPGVTAYEQYF.

This clonotype was detected many times. This chain uses TRBV19 with TRBJ2-1; D remains ambiguous. The V end lost 5 bases, the J end lost 0 bases, and 5 bases lay between the germline ends. This CDR3 region has 13 residues. CDR1 is LNHDA, CDR2 SQIVND, per germline (reference sequence). In nucleotides, the CDR3 is TGTGCCAGTAGTCCAAGCTCCTACAATGAGCAGTTCTTC. This sequence encodes CASSPSSYNEQFF.

This rearrangement joins TRBV7-6 to TRBJ1-1; no definite D call. The germline V gene has CDR1 SGHVS and CDR2 FNYEAQ. CDR3 length: 14 amino acids. Trimming took 1 base from V and 4 from J, leaving 10 bases between them. In DNA, the CDR3 is TGTGCCAGCAGCTTAGGCAGTAGGACCACTGAAGCTTTCTTT. It yields the protein CASSLGSRTTEAFF.

This clonotype has a count of ten or more. This sequence joins TRBV2 and TRBJ2-7; 10 bases fit TRBD2. CDR3 length equals 19 residues. From germline, CDR1 is SNHLY and CDR2 FYNNEI. V lost 4 bases and J lost 3; bases outside the gene matches: 18. The CDR3 nucleotides read TGTGCCAGCAGTGTAAAAACTGCTAGCGGGGGCCTGGACGACTACGAGCAGTACTTC. As protein: CASSVKTASGGLDDYEQYF.

This rearrangement joins TRBV4-1 to TRBJ2-7; no clear D. This CDR3 has 13 amino acids. V shed 5 bases and J shed 3 bases, with 11 bases lying between them. In germline, CDR1 is MGHRA, CDR2 YSYEKL. CDR3 in amino acids: CASSTVPGYEQYF. For the CDR3, the DNA is TGCGCCAGCAGCACCGTCCCGGGCTACGAGCAGTACTTC.

Judged by abundance, this clonotype is medium-sized. The chain carries TRBV7-9 and TRBJ2-7; D not resolved. Trimming removed 2 bases from V and 4 bases from J, with 12 bases in between. Germline V gives CDR1 SEHNR, CDR2 FQNEAQ (reference sequence). This CDR3 comprises 14 residues. The CDR3 DNA follows: TGTGCCAGCAGCTTACATAACGAGCCGTACGAGCAGTACTTC. This codes for CASSLHNEPYEQYF. Full variable domain (rest looked up from reference TRBV7-9 and TRBJ2-7): DTGVSQNPRHKITKRGQNVTFRCDPISEHNRLYWYRQTLGQGPEFLTYFQNEAQLEKSRLLSDRFSAERPKGSFSTLEIQRTEQGDSAMYLCASSLHNEPYEQYFGPGTRLTVT.

The chain carries TRBV7-2 and TRBJ2-5; 7 bases align to TRBD2. The CDR3 has 14 residues. The germline gives CDR1 SGHTA, CDR2 FQGNSA. V gave up 4 bases and J gave up 5 bases; unmatched junction bases: 7. CDR3 sequence reads: CASSSTSLRETQYF. CDR3 sequence (DNA): TGTGCCAGCAGCTCGACTAGCCTTAGGGAGACCCAGTACTTC.

The chain uses TRBV10-2 and TRBJ2-2; tentatively, D is TRBD1 (6 bases). The CDR3 consists of 16 residues. The germline V gene has CDR1 WSHSY and CDR2 SAAADI. Trimming took off 7 bases at V and 4 bases at J, with 19 bases between the two ends. The CDR3 region is CASNLRDKDPTGELFF. As DNA, the CDR3 is TGCGCCAGCAATTTGAGGGACAAAGATCCCACCGGGGAGCTGTTTTTT.

The rearrangement uses TRBV5-1 and TRBJ2-7; D uncertain. V dropped 5 bases and J dropped 0 bases, with 15 bases sitting between them. This CDR3 spans 15 amino acids. Per the germline V gene, CDR1 is SGHRS and CDR2 is YFSETQ. The CDR3 reads CASSPSVFGSYEQYF. CDR3 DNA: TGCGCCAGCAGTCCATCGGTCTTTGGCTCCTACGAGCAGTACTTC.

This rearrangement joins TRBV15 to TRBJ1-5; maybe TRBD1 (6 bases). V was trimmed by 5 bases and J by 0 bases, leaving 8 bases between them. This CDR3 spans 14 amino acids. Germline V CDR1 and CDR2: LNHNV, YYDKDF (reference sequence). This CDR3 reads CATSEDSSNQPQHF. The CDR3 DNA is TGTGCCACCAGCGAGGACAGTAGCAATCAGCCCCAGCATTTT. The full variable domain, its missing parts supplied by reference TRBV15 and TRBJ1-5, is DAMVIQNPRYQVTQFGKPVTLSCSQTLNHNVMYWYQQKSSQAPKLLFHYYDKDFNNEADTPDNFQSRRPNTSFCFLDIRSPGLGDTAMYLCATSEDSSNQPQHFGDGTRLSIL.

This clonotype was recorded a few times. This sequence joins TRBV19 and TRBJ2-2, with D tentatively TRBD2 (5 bases). The CDR3 has 14 amino acids. V lost 1 base to trimming and J lost 5 bases, with 8 bases between them. In germline, CDR1 is LNHDA, CDR2 SQIVND (reference sequence). The CDR3 bases are TGTGCCAGTAGTATAGTCGGGATTACCGGGGAGCTGTTTTTT. Amino acids: CASSIVGITGELFF.

The V gene is TRBV7-9, the J gene TRBJ1-1; D unresolved. The CDR3 is 12 residues long. Germline V gene lookup returns CDR1 SEHNR and CDR2 FQNEAQ (reference sequence). With 2 bases removed from V and 10 bases from J, the gap between germline ends came to 11 bases. The CDR3 region is CASSLQAAGAFF. CDR3 DNA: TGTGCCAGCAGCTTACAGGCCGCAGGAGCTTTCTTT.

The rearrangement uses TRBV19 and TRBJ1-3; a possible D gene is TRBD1 (6 bases). Trimming took off 5 bases at V and 0 bases at J, with 14 bases between the two ends. Per germline, CDR1 LNHDA and CDR2 SQIVND (reference sequence). The CDR3 runs 16 residues. CDR3 nucleotides: TGTGCCAGTAGTCGGGGGGGCAGCGGCTCTGGAAACACCATATATTTT. Translating it yields CASSRGGSGSGNTIYF. Looking up the rest from reference TRBV19 and TRBJ1-3 gives the full variable domain: DGGITQSPKYLFRKEGQNVTLSCEQNLNHDAMYWYRQDPGQGLRLIYYSQIVNDFQKGDIAEGYSVSREKKESFPLTVTSAQKNPTAFYLCASSRGGSGSGNTIYFGEGSWLTVV.

The CDR3 DNA sequence: TGTGCCAGCAGCTTAGATGGCCAAGAGACCCAGTACTTC. Amino acids: CASSLDGQETQYF. The chain links TRBV7-3 to TRBJ2-5; D not resolved. V was clipped by 2 bases and J by 1 base, with 5 bases between them. The germline V gene encodes CDR1 SGHTA and CDR2 FQGTGA. CDR3 length equals 13 residues.

This chain uses TRBV7-2 with TRBJ2-5; D ambiguous. The germline gives CDR1 SGHTA, CDR2 FQGNSA. Between the trimmed V and J ends, which lost 5 bases and 0 bases, there was a span of 13 bases. The CDR3 runs to 15 residues. CDR3 DNA sequence: TGTGCCAGCAGCCCGCTAGACCTGTACCAAGAGACCCAGTACTTC. It specifies CASSPLDLYQETQYF. Full variable domain (missing parts from reference TRBV7-2 and TRBJ2-5): GAGVSQSPSNKVTEKGKDVELRCDPISGHTALYWYRQSLGQGLEFLIYFQGNSAPDKSGLPSDRFSAERTGGSVSTLTIQRTQQEDSAVYLCASSPLDLYQETQYFGPGTRLLVL.

This clonotype has a count of ten or more. V and J are TRBV13 and TRBJ2-2; 11 bases agree with TRBD2. V dropped 2 bases and J dropped 4; count of bases not matched to a gene: 6. Germline loops: CDR1 PRHDT, CDR2 FYEKMQ (reference sequence). The CDR3 has 17 residues. The CDR3 DNA follows: TGTGCCAGCAGCTTAAGGGGACTAGCGGCGTCCACCGGGGAGCTGTTTTTT. This sequence encodes CASSLRGLAASTGELFF.

This clonotype was recorded a few times. The chain carries TRBV20-1 and TRBJ2-7, with 7 nucleotides matching TRBD2. The V gene end was trimmed by 3 bases and the J gene end by 0 bases; junction bases not matched to a gene: 8. Germline assignment: CDR1 DFQATT and CDR2 SNEGSKA (reference sequence). The CDR3 is 15 amino acids. The CDR3 region has the DNA TGCAGTGCTAGCGGACCGGGACTATACTCCTACGAGCAGTACTTC. Its protein product is CSASGPGLYSYEQYF.